This record looks at one T cell receptor beta chain sequence and its context. Its antigen is not known. This record belongs to a study of T cells in localized non-small cell lung cancer. Overall study results and limits: Tumor showed lower T cell clonality than uninvolved adjacent lung, where it was highest. Turning up in adjacent lung were a median approximately 58 of the top 100 tumor clones. With higher T cell density in blood came longer overall survival.

This CDR3 comprises 14 residues. Germline values: CDR1 ENHRY, CDR2 SYGVKD. V gave up 0 bases and J gave up 2 bases, with 7 bases separating them. Using immunoSEQ multiplex PCR, the repertoire was profiled, and TCRdb retains in-frame clones only, with some absent. This repertoire shows 35,000 to 40,000 clones, about four fifths found once; its top ten account for 15% to 20%. The sequence was obtained from a male donor at least 60 years old with stage III squamous cell lung carcinoma. V is TRBV10-3 and J is TRBJ2-5; D possibly corresponds to TRBD2 (6 bases). This specimen was peripheral blood, taken before any cancer treatment. DNA for the CDR3: TGTGCCATCAGTGAGTCGGGACTTCAAGAGACCCAGTACTTC. Translation gives CAISESGLQETQYF.